The present TCR beta chain was sequenced within a study of control samples from healthy donors and cancer patients. The assay was immunoSEQ multiplex PCR, and TCRdb's table has in-frame clones only and misses some. This table has 30,000 to 40,000 clones, about 86% appearing once. CDR3 size: 11 residues. V gave up 4 bases and J gave up 9 bases, with 9 bases separating them. Sequencing input: PBMCs. The chain links TRBV12-3 or TRBV12-4 to TRBJ1-1; D gene unclear. The receptor comes from a woman aged 60-70 years with lung cancer. CDR3 amino acids: CASSSLGKAFF. CDR3 DNA sequence: TGTGCCAGCAGTTCGCTCGGAAAAGCTTTCTTT.